Reported below is one T cell receptor (beta chain). Its antigen remains undetermined. Base quality data are lacking; no much larger clone is found one base away. This entry is derived from a study of response to subunit inactivated influenza vaccine (dated by TCRdb to the late 2010s). Regarding the study in general: To follow how T cells responded to a trivalent subunit inactivated influenza vaccine, the researchers relied on deep quantitative profiling of the T cell receptor repertoire.

The time point label corresponds to: 45 days after influenza vaccine administration. The library came from RT-PCR. Sequencing was carried out with an Illumina HiSeq 2500. Through fastp at Q25 and MiXCR, TCRdb rebuilt clones from the public reads, retaining in-frame beta chains. Here each entry gathers all rows of one CDR3 protein and keeps the most common genes and DNA. This sample lists more than 400,000 distinct CDR3 sequences; approximately 9.9% were detected once. 12% of the sample is taken by the ten largest. Here V drops 6 bases and J drops 1 base, and the junction holds 3 bases not matched to any gene. Counted from cysteine to phenylalanine, this CDR3 has 14 amino acids. Only the CDR3 DNA is retained, 42 bases long and in frame from the first base. CDR1 and CDR2 are read off the germline V gene as SGHRS and YFSETQ. The study at large found these results: It was suggested by the authors that each seasonal influenza vaccination may recruit only a limited number of new T cells.

In this chain, TRBV5-1 is recombined with TRBJ2-2, with 7 bases matching TRBD1. The TCR was taken from a man between 45 and 60 years old who received an inactivated influenza vaccine. Donor details come from another sample of the same person, matched by shared clones. The input for sequencing was PBMCs from blood, taken more than 35 days after vaccination. This receptor carries the CDR3 CASTWTGNTGELFF. The nucleotide sequence is TGCGCCAGCACCTGGACAGGGAACACCGGGGAGCTGTTTTTT.